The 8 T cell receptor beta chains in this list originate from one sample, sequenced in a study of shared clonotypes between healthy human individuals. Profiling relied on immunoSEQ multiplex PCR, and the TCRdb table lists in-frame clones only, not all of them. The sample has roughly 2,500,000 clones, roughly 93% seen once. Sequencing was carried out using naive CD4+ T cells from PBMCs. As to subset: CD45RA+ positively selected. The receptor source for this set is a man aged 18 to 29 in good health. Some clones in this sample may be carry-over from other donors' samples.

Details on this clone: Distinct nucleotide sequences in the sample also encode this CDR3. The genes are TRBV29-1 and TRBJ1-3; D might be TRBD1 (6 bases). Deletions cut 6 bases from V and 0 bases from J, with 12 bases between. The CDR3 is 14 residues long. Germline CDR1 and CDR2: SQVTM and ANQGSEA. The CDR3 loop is CSVSGVLSGNTIYF. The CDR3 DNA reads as TGCAGCGTGTCAGGGGTCCTCTCTGGAAACACCATATATTTT.

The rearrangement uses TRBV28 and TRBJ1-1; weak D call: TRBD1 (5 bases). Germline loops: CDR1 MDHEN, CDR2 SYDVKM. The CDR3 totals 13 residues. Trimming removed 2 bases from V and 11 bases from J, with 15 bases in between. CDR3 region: CASSLRESRGAFF. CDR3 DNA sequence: TGTGCCAGCAGTTTAAGGGAGTCTCGGGGGGCTTTCTTT.

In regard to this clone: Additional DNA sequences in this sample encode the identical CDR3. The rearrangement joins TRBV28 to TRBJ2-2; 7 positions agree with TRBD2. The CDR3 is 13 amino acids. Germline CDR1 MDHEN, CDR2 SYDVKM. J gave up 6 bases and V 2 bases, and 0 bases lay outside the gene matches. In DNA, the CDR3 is TGTGCCAGCAGTTTACGGGGGGCCGGGGAGCTGTTTTTT. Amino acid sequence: CASSLRGAGELFF.

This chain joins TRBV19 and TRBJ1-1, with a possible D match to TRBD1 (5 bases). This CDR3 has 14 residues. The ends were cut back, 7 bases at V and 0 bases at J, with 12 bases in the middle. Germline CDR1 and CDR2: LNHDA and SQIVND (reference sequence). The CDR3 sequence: CASKVGRVNTEAFF. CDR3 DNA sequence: TGTGCCAGTAAGGTGGGCAGGGTGAACACTGAAGCTTTCTTT.

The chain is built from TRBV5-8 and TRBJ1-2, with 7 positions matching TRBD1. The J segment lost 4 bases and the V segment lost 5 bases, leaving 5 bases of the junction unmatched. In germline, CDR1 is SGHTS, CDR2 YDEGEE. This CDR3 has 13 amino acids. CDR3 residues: CASSRGQTYGYTF. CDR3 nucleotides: TGTGCCAGCAGTCGGGGACAGACCTATGGCTACACCTTC.

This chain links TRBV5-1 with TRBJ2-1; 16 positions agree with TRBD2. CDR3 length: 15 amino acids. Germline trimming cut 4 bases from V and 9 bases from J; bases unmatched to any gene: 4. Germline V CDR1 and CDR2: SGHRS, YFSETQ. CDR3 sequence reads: CASSQGTSGRGEQFF. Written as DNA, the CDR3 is TGCGCCAGCAGCCAGGGGACTAGCGGGAGGGGTGAGCAGTTCTTC.

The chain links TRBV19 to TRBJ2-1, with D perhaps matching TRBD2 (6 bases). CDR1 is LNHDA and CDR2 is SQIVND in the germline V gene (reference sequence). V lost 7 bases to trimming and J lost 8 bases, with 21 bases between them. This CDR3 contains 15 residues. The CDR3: CASTPHTSRGYEQFF. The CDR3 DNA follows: TGTGCCAGTACCCCCCACACTTCCCGGGGGTATGAGCAGTTCTTC.

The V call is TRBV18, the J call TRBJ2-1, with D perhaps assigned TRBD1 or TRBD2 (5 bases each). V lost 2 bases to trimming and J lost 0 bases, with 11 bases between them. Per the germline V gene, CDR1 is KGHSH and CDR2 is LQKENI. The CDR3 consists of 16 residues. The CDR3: CASSPRDVSSYNEQFF. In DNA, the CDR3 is TGTGCCAGCTCACCAAGGGACGTGAGCTCCTACAATGAGCAGTTCTTC. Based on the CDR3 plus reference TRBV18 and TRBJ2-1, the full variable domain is NAGVMQNPRHLVRRRGQEARLRCSPMKGHSHVYWYRQLPEEGLKFMVYLQKENIIDESGMPKERFSAEFPKEGPSILRIQQVVRGDSAAYFCASSPRDVSSYNEQFFGPGTRLTVL.